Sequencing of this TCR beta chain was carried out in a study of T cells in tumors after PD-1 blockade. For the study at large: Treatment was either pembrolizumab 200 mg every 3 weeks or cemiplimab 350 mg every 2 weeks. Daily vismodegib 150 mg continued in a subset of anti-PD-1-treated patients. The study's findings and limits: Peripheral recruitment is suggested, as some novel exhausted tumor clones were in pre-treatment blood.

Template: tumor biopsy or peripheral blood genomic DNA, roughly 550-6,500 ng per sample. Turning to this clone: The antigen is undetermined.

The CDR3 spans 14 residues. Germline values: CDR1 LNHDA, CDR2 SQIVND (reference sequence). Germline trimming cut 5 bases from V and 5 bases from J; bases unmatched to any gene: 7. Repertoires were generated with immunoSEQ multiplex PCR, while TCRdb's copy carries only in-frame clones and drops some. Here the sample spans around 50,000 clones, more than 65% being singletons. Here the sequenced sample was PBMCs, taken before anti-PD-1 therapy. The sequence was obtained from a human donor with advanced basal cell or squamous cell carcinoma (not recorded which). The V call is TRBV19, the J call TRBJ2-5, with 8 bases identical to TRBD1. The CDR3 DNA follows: TGTGCCAGTAGTGCCCAGACAGGGGCGGAGACCCAGTACTTC. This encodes CASSAQTGAETQYF.